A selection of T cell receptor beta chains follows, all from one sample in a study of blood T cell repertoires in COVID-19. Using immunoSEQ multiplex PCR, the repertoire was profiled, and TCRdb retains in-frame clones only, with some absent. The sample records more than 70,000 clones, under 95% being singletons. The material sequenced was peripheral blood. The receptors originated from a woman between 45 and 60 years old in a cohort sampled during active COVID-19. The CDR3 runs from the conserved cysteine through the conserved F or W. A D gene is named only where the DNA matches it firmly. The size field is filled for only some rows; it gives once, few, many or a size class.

TGTGCCAGTGGGAGCGACAGGGCAGCCTACAATGAGCAGTTCTTC	CASGSDRAAYNEQFF	TRBD1	TRBV19	TRBJ2-1	.
TGTGCCTGGAGTAGGACAGGGGGGATCGGAAACACCATATATTTT	CAWSRTGGIGNTIYF	TRBD1	TRBV30	TRBJ1-3	.
TGTGCCAGCAGCAAAGCACCAGGACTAGCGGGAGGGAGGAACAATGAGCAGTTCTTC	CASSKAPGLAGGRNNEQFF	.	TRBV21-1	TRBJ2-1	.
TGTGCCAGCAGCCCCCGAGGAGCGGGGACCACCGGGGAGCTGTTTTTT	CASSPRGAGTTGELFF	TRBD2	TRBV7-3	TRBJ2-2	.
TGTGCCAGCAGCTCGATACCCCCAGGACTAGCGGGGGTTACAGATACGCAGTATTTT	CASSSIPPGLAGVTDTQYF	TRBD2	TRBV11-2	TRBJ2-3	.
TGTGCCAGCAGCTTAGGAGGCAGGGGGCTAGGAGAGACCCAGTACTTC	CASSLGGRGLGETQYF	TRBD1	TRBV7-2	TRBJ2-5	.
TGCGCCAGCAGCTTGGATCCGGGAAACGGCGGGGAGCTGTTTTTT	CASSLDPGNGGELFF	.	TRBV5-1	TRBJ2-2	.
TGCGCCAGCAGCTTGGGGCCGACAGGGGGCGGGGAGACCCAGTACTTC	CASSLGPTGGGETQYF	TRBD1	TRBV5-1	TRBJ2-5	.
TGTGCCAGTAGTGCCGGGACAGGGTTCTACGAGCAGTACTTC	CASSAGTGFYEQYF	TRBD1	TRBV19	TRBJ2-7	.
TGCGCCAGCAGCCAAGATCGGGGTGGCGGGGAGACCTACGAGCAGTACTTC	CASSQDRGGGETYEQYF	.	TRBV4-1	TRBJ2-7	.
TGTGCCAGCTCCCCCCTTCGTGACAGGGCATACAATGAGCAGTTCTTC	CASSPLRDRAYNEQFF	TRBD1	TRBV18	TRBJ2-1	.
TGTGCCTGGAGGCCTGGGGGGGGTCACGGCTACACCTTC	CAWRPGGGHGYTF	.	TRBV30	TRBJ1-2	.
TGTGCCAGCAGCAAAGCCCAGGGACAAGGTACCGAGACCCAGTACTTC	CASSKAQGQGTETQYF	.	TRBV5-5	TRBJ2-5	.
TGTGCCAGCAGCTTTACAGGGGGGCTAGCCAAAAACATTCAGTACTTC	CASSFTGGLAKNIQYF	TRBD1	TRBV5-6	TRBJ2-4	.
TGTGCCAGCAGTCGAACTAGCGGGGGTTCGGGCTACGAGCAGTACTTC	CASSRTSGGSGYEQYF	TRBD2	TRBV6-6	TRBJ2-7	.
TGTGCCACCTCTTTCAGGGCTTTCTACGAGCAGTACTTC	CATSFRAFYEQYF	.	TRBV6-5	TRBJ2-7	.
TGTGCCACCAGTGGGACAGGGGTTACCTACGAGCAGTACTTC	CATSGTGVTYEQYF	TRBD1	TRBV15	TRBJ2-7	once
TGCGCCAGCAGCCTCAAGCGAATGGGGGCGAGCGGGGAGCTGTTTTTT	CASSLKRMGASGELFF	.	TRBV4-1	TRBJ2-2	.
TGTGCCAGCAGCCAAGGAGGGTACGCCGGGGAGCTGTTTTTT	CASSQGGYAGELFF	.	TRBV14	TRBJ2-2	once
TGTGCCAGCAGTTACGGGAGGGGCTACAATGAGCAGTTCTTC	CASSYGRGYNEQFF	TRBD2	TRBV6-5	TRBJ2-1	.
TGCGCCAGCAGTGAGTCGACTCCGGGGCTAGCGGGATACAATGAGCAGTTCTTC	CASSESTPGLAGYNEQFF	TRBD2	TRBV10-1	TRBJ2-1	.
TGTGCCAGCAGTTACGGGACAGGGGGCGATCTGCCCCAGCATTTT	CASSYGTGGDLPQHF	TRBD1	TRBV6-2/TRBV6-3	TRBJ1-5	.
TGTGCCAGCTCACCTCCGACGAAACAGGGTAGCAATCAGCCCCAGCATTTT	CASSPPTKQGSNQPQHF	.	TRBV18	TRBJ1-5	.
TGTGCCAGCTCACGGGACAGGAATGAAAAACTGTTTTTT	CASSRDRNEKLFF	TRBD1	TRBV18	TRBJ1-4	.
TGTGCCAGCAGCTACTTTTTAGCGGGGCTAGGATCAGATACGCAGTATTTT	CASSYFLAGLGSDTQYF	TRBD2	TRBV25-1	TRBJ2-3	.
TGTGCCAGCAGGGGGGACAGGGCCACAGATACGCAGTATTTT	CASRGDRATDTQYF	TRBD1	TRBV6-5	TRBJ2-3	.